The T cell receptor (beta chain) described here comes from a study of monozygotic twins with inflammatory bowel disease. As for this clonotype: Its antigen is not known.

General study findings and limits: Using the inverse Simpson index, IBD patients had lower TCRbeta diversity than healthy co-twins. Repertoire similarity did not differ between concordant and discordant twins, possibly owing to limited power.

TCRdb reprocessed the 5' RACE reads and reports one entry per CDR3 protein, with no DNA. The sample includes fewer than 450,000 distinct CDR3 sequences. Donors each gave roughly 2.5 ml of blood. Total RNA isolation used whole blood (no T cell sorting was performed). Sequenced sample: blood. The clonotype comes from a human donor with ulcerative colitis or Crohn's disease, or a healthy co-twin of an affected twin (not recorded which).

CDR3 loop: CATSDRANRGRGGELFF. The chain joins TRBV24-1 to TRBJ2-2; TCRdb indicates TRBD1, and absent DNA this call remains unverified. Germline CDR1 reads KGHDR; CDR2 reads SFDVKD. The CDR3 contains 17 residues.